The T cell receptor (beta chain) described here comes from a study of response to subunit inactivated influenza vaccine. This clonotype was detected ten times or more. The target antigen is unknown. MiXCR was run by TCRdb on the RT-PCR reads, yielding one entry per CDR3 protein. The sample lists around 580,000 distinct CDR3 sequences; roughly 15% were seen once. Study-wide findings and caveats: Only a handful of new T cells, the authors suggested, are recruited with each seasonal influenza vaccination.

V was pared by 5 bases and J by 5 bases, with 13 bases between. This CDR3 has 15 amino acids. The TCR was taken from a man in his fifties or sixties who received an inactivated influenza vaccine. Sequenced material: PBMCs from blood, taken 12 days after vaccination. The chain couples TRBV12-3 or TRBV12-4 to TRBJ1-6; perhaps TRBD1 as D (5 bases). The CDR3 sequence is CASSRSGRNNSPLHF. Written as DNA, the CDR3 is TGTGCCAGCAGTCGCTCGGGACGGAATAATTCACCCCTCCACTTT.